These T cell receptor beta chains were read from a single sample in a study of blood T cell repertoires in COVID-19. Data came from immunoSEQ multiplex PCR; TCRdb stores just in-frame clones and leaves some out. The sample shows over 250,000 clones, 88% of them seen only once. Material: peripheral blood. The receptors originated from a woman in her thirties or forties who had recovered from COVID-19. Each CDR3 is given with its conserved first and last residue. The order of the fields is clone size, D gene, V gene, J gene, CDR3 DNA, CDR3 protein. D genes are given only for firm matches. Not every row has a clone size; where given, it reads once, few, many or a size class.

>.|TRBD1|TRBV29-1|TRBJ1-1
TGCAGCGTTGTGGAGGGGGCTGCTGAAGCTTTCTTT
CSVVEGAAEAFF
>.|.|TRBV13|TRBJ1-1
TGTGCCAGCAGCTTAGGGGGGGCCCTTGAAGCTTTCTTT
CASSLGGALEAFF
>once|TRBD2|TRBV7-6|TRBJ2-3
TGTGCCAGCAGCCGTTCCTCGGGCGGGAGGACCCCCCATAGCACAGATACGCAGTATTTT
CASSRSSGGRTPHSTDTQYF
>.|.|TRBV4-3|TRBJ1-2
TGCGCCAGCAGCCAAGTATACCCGGATTCGTGGGGAGACTACACCTTC
CASSQVYPDSWGDYTF
>.|TRBD2|TRBV29-1|TRBJ2-7
TGCAGCGTTACGGGGAGGGCGGGTATCTACGAGCAGTACTTC
CSVTGRAGIYEQYF
>.|.|TRBV20-1|TRBJ1-2
TGCAGGCACAACGGGGACTATGGCTACACCTTC
CRHNGDYGYTF
>.|TRBD1|TRBV10-2|TRBJ2-6
TGCGCCAGCAGTCCCCAGGACAGGCCAAGCTCTGGGGCCAACGTCCTGACTTTC
CASSPQDRPSSGANVLTF
>.|.|TRBV19|TRBJ1-4
TGTGCCAGTAGTATCAGGGGTAATCTGGGAAAACTGTTTTTT
CASSIRGNLGKLFF
>.|TRBD1|TRBV4-3|TRBJ1-2
TGCGCCAGCAGCCGTCCGGGACAGGGGTATGGCTACACCTTC
CASSRPGQGYGYTF
>.|.|TRBV5-4|TRBJ1-2
TGTGCCAGCAGCTTGGTCGGTGCCTATGGCTACACCTTC
CASSLVGAYGYTF
>.|.|TRBV18|TRBJ2-7
TGTGCCAGCTCACCACGAGGGTGGCCAACCTACGAGCAGTACTTC
CASSPRGWPTYEQYF
>.|TRBD2|TRBV11-2|TRBJ2-2
TGTGCCAGCCACAAGGGGAGGGTCGGCACCGGGGAGCTGTTTTTT
CASHKGRVGTGELFF
>once|TRBD1|TRBV5-4|TRBJ1-1
TGTGCCAGCAGCTTGAAGGGGGACAGGGCCACTGAAGCTTTCTTT
CASSLKGDRATEAFF
>.|TRBD1|TRBV14|TRBJ1-4
TGTGCCAGCAGCCCAGGGGGCGGTGAAAAACTGTTTTTT
CASSPGGGEKLFF
>.|TRBD2|TRBV29-1|TRBJ2-1
TGCAGCGTTGAGGGACTAGCGGGAGGCTTCCTTAATGAGCAGTTCTTC
CSVEGLAGGFLNEQFF
>.|.|TRBV10-3|TRBJ2-1
TGTGCCACCCAACCTACCACGGTAGGGGATGAGCAGTTCTTC
CATQPTTVGDEQFF
>.|TRBD2|TRBV11-2|TRBJ2-1
TGTGCCAGCAGCGCCAGACTAGCGGGAGCTCGCGGGTCCTACAATGAGCAGTTCTTC
CASSARLAGARGSYNEQFF
>.|.|TRBV7-2|TRBJ2-3
TGTGCCAGCGCCGACTGGAAAGATACGCAGTATTTT
CASADWKDTQYF
>.|.|TRBV29-1|TRBJ2-7
TGCAGCGTTGCCGGGGGATCCATCTACGAGCAGTACTTC
CSVAGGSIYEQYF
>.|TRBD1|TRBV28|TRBJ1-2
TGTGCCAGCACCGTTGGGACAGTAGATGGCTACACCTTC
CASTVGTVDGYTF
>.|TRBD2|TRBV19|TRBJ2-5
TGTGCCAGTAGGCTAGCGGGAGGCCGCGAGACCCAGTACTTC
CASRLAGGRETQYF
>few|TRBD2|TRBV5-6|TRBJ2-5
TGTGCCAGCAGCTGGGGACTAGCGGGAGGGGAGACCCAGTACTTC
CASSWGLAGGETQYF
>.|TRBD2|TRBV6-5|TRBJ2-3
TGTGCCAGCAGATACCGGGGGGGGCCGTGGGATACGCAGTATTTT
CASRYRGGPWDTQYF
>.|.|TRBV9|TRBJ2-1
TGTGCCAGCAGCGTAGGAGGGAATTACAATGAGCAGTTCTTC
CASSVGGNYNEQFF
>.|TRBD2|TRBV5-6|TRBJ2-7
TGTGCCAGCAGCTTGGCAGGACTAGCGGGACCCGGCGAGCAGTACTTC
CASSLAGLAGPGEQYF
>.|TRBD2|TRBV18|TRBJ2-1
TGTGCCAGCTCACCATCCGGCCCCGGGGGGAATGAGCAGTTCTTC
CASSPSGPGGNEQFF
>.|.|TRBV5-1|TRBJ1-5
TGCGCCAGCAGCTTGGGTTCGGGGGGTCAGCCCCAGCATTTT
CASSLGSGGQPQHF
>.|.|TRBV10-3|TRBJ1-2
TGTGCCATCAGTGAGTCGACTCGGGGGGGTGGCTACACCTTC
CAISESTRGGGYTF
>.|TRBD1|TRBV19|TRBJ1-1
TGTGCCAGTACCTGGACAGGGGGGATGAACACTGAAGCTTTCTTT
CASTWTGGMNTEAFF
>.|TRBD1|TRBV28|TRBJ1-5
TGTGCCAGCAGGACAGGGGCCCACAATCAGCCCCAGCATTTT
CASRTGAHNQPQHF
>.|.|TRBV12-3/TRBV12-4|TRBJ1-1
TGTGCCAGCAGTTTAGAGACAAAAGCTTTCTTT
CASSLETKAFF
>.|TRBD2|TRBV24-1|TRBJ2-1
TGTGCCACCAGTGACCGACTAGCGGGGACATTCAATGAGCAGTTCTTC
CATSDRLAGTFNEQFF
>.|TRBD2|TRBV5-4|TRBJ2-3
TGTGCCAGCAGCTTGGGAGTTGGGGGAGGGGTGGTTGATACGCAGTATTTT
CASSLGVGGGVVDTQYF
>.|.|TRBV6-2/TRBV6-3|TRBJ2-5
TGTGCCAGCAGTGGGTGGCAGCCGAGAGGGGAGACCCAGTACTTC
CASSGWQPRGETQYF
>.|TRBD2|TRBV29-1|TRBJ2-5
TGCAGCGTTGCTGGGCTAGCGGGAGGGTTGGGGACCCAGTACTTC
CSVAGLAGGLGTQYF
>.|.|TRBV11-2|TRBJ1-5
TGTGCCAGCAGCCCGGGGAGGGGCAATCAGCCCCAGCATTTT
CASSPGRGNQPQHF
>.|.|TRBV5-1|TRBJ1-6
TGCGCCAGCAGCTTGGGGGCATTTAGGAATTCACCCCTCCACTTT
CASSLGAFRNSPLHF
>.|.|TRBV19|TRBJ2-7
TGTGCCAGTAACCGGGGACTGGACGAGCAGTACTTC
CASNRGLDEQYF
>.|TRBD1|TRBV29-1|TRBJ2-4
TGCAGCGCGACAGGGGTCGGAAACATTCAGTACTTC
CSATGVGNIQYF
>.|TRBD2|TRBV7-3|TRBJ2-1
TGTGCCAGCAGCTTACCGGGACTAGCGGGAGGTGGCAATGAGCAGTTCTTC
CASSLPGLAGGGNEQFF
>once|.|TRBV3-1/TRBV3-2|TRBJ1-6
TGTGCCAGCAGCCTTCAGGGTTCACCCCTCCACTTT
CASSLQGSPLHF
>.|.|TRBV19|TRBJ2-3
TGTGCCAGTAGTATTCTAGCTGCGGGGACAGATACGCAGTATTTT
CASSILAAGTDTQYF
>.|.|TRBV12-3/TRBV12-4|TRBJ1-1
TGTGCCAGCAGCTTCAGCCGGGGCACTGAAGCTTTCTTT
CASSFSRGTEAFF
>once|TRBD2|TRBV9|TRBJ2-7
TGTGCCAGCAGCCCAAGGGAGGGTCCTTCCTACGAGCAGTACTTC
CASSPREGPSYEQYF
>.|.|TRBV24-1|TRBJ2-2
TGTGCCACCAGTGCCTACGGGGAGCTGTTTTTT
CATSAYGELFF
>.|.|TRBV11-3|TRBJ1-4
TGTGCCAGCAGCTTAGGGCGGCAGCCCGCAACTAATGAAAAACTGTTTTTT
CASSLGRQPATNEKLFF
>once|TRBD2|TRBV27|TRBJ2-7
TGTGCCAGCAGTTTGGGGCTAGCGGCGGGCGAGCAGTACTTC
CASSLGLAAGEQYF